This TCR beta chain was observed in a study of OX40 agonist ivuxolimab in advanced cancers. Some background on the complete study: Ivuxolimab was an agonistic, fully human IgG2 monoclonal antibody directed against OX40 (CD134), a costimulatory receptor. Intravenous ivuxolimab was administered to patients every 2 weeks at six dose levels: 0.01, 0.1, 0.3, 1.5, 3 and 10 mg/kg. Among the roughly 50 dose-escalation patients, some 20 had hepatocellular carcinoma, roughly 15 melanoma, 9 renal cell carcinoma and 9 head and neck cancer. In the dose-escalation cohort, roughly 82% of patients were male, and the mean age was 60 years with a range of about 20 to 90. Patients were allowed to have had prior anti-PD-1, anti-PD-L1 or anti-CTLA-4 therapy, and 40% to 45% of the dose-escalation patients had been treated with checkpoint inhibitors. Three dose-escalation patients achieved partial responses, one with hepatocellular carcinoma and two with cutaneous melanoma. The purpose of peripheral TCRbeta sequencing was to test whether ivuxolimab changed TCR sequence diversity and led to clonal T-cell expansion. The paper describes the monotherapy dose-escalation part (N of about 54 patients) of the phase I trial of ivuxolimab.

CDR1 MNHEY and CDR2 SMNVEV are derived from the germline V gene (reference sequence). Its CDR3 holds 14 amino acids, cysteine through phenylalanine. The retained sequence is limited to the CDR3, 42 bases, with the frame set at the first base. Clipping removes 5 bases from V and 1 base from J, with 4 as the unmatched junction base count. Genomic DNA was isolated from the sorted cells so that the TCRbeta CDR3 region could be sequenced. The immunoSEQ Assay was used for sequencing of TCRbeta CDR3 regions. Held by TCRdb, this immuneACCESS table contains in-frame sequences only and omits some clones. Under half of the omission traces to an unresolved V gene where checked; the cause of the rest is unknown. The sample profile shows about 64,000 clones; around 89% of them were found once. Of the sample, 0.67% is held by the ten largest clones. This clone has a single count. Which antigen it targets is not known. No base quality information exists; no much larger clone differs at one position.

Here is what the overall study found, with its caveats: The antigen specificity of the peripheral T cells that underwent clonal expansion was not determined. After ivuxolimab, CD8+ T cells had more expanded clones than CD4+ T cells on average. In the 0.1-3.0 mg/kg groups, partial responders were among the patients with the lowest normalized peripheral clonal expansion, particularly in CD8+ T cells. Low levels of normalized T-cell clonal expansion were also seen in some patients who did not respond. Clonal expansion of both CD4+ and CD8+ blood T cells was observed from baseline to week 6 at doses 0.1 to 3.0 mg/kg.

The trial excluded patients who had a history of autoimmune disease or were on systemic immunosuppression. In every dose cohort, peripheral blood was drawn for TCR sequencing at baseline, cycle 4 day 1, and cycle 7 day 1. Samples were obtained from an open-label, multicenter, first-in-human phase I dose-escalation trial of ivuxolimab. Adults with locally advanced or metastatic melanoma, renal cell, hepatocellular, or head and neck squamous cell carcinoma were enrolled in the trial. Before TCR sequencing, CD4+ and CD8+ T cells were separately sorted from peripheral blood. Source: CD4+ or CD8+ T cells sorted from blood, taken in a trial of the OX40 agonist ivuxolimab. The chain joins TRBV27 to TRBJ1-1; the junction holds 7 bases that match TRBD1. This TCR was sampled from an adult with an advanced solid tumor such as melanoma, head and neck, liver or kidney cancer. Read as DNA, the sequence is TGTGCCAGCAGTCGCAGGGGGGGGAACACTGAAGCTTTCTTT. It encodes CASSRRGGNTEAFF.